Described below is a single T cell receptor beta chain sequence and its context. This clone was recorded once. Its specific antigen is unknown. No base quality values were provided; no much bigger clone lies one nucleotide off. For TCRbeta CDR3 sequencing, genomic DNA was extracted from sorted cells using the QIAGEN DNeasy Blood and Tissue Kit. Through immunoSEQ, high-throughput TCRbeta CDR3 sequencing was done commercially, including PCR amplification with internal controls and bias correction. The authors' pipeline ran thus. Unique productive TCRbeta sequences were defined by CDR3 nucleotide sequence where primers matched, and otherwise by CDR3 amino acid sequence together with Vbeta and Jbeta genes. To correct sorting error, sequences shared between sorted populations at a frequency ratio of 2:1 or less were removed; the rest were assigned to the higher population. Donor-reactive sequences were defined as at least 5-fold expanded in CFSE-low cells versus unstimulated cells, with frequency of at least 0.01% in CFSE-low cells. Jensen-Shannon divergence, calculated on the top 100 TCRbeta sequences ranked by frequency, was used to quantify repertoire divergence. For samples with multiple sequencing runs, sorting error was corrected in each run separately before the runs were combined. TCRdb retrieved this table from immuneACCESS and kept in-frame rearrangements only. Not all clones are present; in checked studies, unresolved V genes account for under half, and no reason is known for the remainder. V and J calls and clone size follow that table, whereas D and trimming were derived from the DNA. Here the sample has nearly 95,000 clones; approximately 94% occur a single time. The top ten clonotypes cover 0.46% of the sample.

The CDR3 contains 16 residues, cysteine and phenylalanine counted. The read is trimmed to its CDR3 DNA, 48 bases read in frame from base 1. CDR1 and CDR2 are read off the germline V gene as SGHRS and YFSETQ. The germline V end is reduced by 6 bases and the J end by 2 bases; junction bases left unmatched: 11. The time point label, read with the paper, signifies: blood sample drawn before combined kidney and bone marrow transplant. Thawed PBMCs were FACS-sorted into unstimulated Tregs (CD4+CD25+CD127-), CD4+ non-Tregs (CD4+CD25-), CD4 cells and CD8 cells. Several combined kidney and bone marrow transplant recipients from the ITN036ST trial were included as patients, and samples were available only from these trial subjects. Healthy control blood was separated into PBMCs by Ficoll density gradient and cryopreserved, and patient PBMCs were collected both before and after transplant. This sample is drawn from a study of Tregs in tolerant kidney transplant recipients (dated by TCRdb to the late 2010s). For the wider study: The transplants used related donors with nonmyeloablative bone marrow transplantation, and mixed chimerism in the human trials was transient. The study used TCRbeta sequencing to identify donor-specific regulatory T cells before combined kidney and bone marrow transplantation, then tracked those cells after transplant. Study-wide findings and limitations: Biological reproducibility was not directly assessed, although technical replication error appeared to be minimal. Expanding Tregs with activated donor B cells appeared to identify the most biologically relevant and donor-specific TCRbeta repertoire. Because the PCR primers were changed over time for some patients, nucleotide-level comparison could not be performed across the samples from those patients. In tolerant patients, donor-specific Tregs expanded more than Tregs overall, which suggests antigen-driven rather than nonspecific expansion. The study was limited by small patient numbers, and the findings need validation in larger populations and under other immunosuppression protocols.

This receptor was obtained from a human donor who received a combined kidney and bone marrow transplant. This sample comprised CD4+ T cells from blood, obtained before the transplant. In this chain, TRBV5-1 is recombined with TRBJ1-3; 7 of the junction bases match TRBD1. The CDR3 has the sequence CASTLDRVATGNTIYF. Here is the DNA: TGCGCCAGCACCCTAGACAGGGTAGCCACTGGAAACACCATATATTTT.